This T cell receptor beta chain appears in the sequencing data of a study of T-cell reconstitution after alpha-beta-depleted transplantation in children (dated by TCRdb to the mid-2010s). General notes on the study: The study quantitatively tracked T-cell immune reconstitution after TCRalphabeta/CD19-depleted allogeneic hematopoietic cell transplantation in children using TCR repertoire profiling.

This clonotype was detected many times. Its recognized antigen is unknown. No much larger clonotype is one base removed from it; base qualities were not supplied. General conclusions and limits of the study: In some patients, the high TCRbeta diversity seen at day 60 was put down to recipient T cells and intrathymic progenitors that had survived conditioning. Over the following months the frequencies of hyperexpanded clones went down, and after one year T-cell counts and TCRbeta diversity were mostly credited to newly produced T cells. The apparently early alphabetaT-cell count recovery about two months after transplant was reportedly dependent on only several hundred rapidly expanded clones derived from non-depleted graft cells.

Library construction relied on PCR. Sequencing instrument: Illumina HiSeq 2500. Molecular barcoding was employed in the preparation of TCR libraries, with unique molecular identifiers being used to normalize TCRbeta repertoire quantification. TCRdb itself trimmed the public reads at Q25 with fastp, ran MiXCR and retained productive beta chains. Every distinct CDR3 protein forms one entry, paired with its most common genes and DNA. For this sample there are 220,000 or so distinct CDR3 sequences; around 8% appear just once. Roughly 5.8% of the sample belongs to the ten largest clones. The cysteine opens and the phenylalanine closes a CDR3 of 16 amino acids. Only the CDR3 region is kept as DNA, spanning 48 bases read in frame from base 1. CDR1 LNHDA and CDR2 SQIVND are derived from the germline V gene (reference sequence). The trim is 3 bases for V and 0 bases for J, with a gap of 11 bases between the germline ends.

The intended sense of this specimen's treatment or condition label: allogeneic hematopoietic cell transplantation with graft depleted of TCRalphabeta T cells and CD19 B cells. TCRalphabeta/CD19-depleted allogeneic hematopoietic cell grafts were given to the transplant recipients, all of whom were children. This material consisted of PBMCs, mostly from graft donor cells, taken 180 days after TCRalphabeta/CD19-depleted stem cell transplant. The clonotype was recovered from a male patient between 10 and 17 years old who had a stem cell transplant for acute lymphoblastic leukemia, so the T cells may come from the graft donor. This receptor chain uses TRBV19 and TRBJ2-2; the D gene is possibly TRBD1 or TRBD2, each agreeing over 5 bases. CDR3 loop: CASSIPGPSNTGELFF. The nucleotides read TGTGCCAGTAGTATCCCGGGACCCTCGAACACCGGGGAGCTGTTTTTT.